This TCR beta chain was captured in a study of tumor and adjacent non-tumor tissue in lung cancer. Study in general: Patients comprised roughly 12 adenocarcinoma, a couple of squamous cell carcinoma and 1 small cell lung cancer.

This sample's RNA came from whole unsorted tissue. Study outcomes and limitations: Top 100 clones took a larger repertoire share in normal lung. Compared with tumor, normal lung showed significantly lower TCR diversity.

The V gene lost 7 bases and the J gene lost 0 bases, with 14 bases spanning the gap. CDR3 length equals 15 residues. Germline assignment: CDR1 MNHEY and CDR2 SVGAGI. As regards this clonotype: Its antigen is still unknown. This clone may be a read error of a much larger clone one base away.

A modified ARM-PCR protocol with three rounds of nested PCR amplified TCRbeta. A single record per CDR3 protein comes from TCRdb applying MiXCR to the multiplex PCR reads. Among about 110,000 distinct CDR3 sequences listed, 75% were seen once. Specimen: lung tumor tissue. This sequence was found in a woman aged 55 to 70 with non-small cell lung cancer. The genes are TRBV6-5 and TRBJ2-3; a weak D match, TRBD1 (6 bases). In DNA, the CDR3 is TGTGCCAGCACCCAGGGGATATCTAGCACAGATACGCAGTATTTT. The encoded protein is CASTQGISSTDTQYF.